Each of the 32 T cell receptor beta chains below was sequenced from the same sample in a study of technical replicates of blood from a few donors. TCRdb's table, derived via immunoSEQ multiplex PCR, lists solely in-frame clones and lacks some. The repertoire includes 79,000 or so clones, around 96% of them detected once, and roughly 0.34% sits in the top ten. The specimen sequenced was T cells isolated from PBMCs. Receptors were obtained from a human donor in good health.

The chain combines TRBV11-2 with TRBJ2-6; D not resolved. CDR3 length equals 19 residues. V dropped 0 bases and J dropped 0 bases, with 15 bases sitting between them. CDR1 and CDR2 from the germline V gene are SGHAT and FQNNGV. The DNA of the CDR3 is TGTGCCAGCAGCTTAGATTATCAGTTTTATGGCTCTGGGGCCAACGTCCTGACTTTC. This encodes CASSLDYQFYGSGANVLTF.

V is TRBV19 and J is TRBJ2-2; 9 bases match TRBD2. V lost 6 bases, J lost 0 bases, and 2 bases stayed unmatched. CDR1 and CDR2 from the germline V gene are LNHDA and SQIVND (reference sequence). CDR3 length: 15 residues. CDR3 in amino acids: CASRLAGANTGELFF. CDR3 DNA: TGTGCCAGTAGATTAGCGGGAGCGAACACCGGGGAGCTGTTTTTT.

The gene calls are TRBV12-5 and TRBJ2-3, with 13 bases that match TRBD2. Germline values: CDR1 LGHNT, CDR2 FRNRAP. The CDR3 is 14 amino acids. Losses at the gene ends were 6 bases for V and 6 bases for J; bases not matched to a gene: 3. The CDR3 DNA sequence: TGTGCTAGTGGGGGACTAGCGGGGCGTGATACGCAGTATTTT. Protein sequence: CASGGLAGRDTQYF.

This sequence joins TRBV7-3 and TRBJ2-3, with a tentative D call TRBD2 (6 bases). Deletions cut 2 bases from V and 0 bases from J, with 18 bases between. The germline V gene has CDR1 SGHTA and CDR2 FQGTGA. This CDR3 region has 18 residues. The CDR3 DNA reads TGTGCCAGCAGCTTATGGTCTGGGACTGGGGCTAGCACAGATACGCAGTATTTT. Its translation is CASSLWSGTGASTDTQYF.

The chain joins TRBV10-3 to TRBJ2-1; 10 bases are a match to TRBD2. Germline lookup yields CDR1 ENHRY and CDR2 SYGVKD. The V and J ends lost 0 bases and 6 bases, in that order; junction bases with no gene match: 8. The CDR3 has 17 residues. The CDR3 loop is CAISESGTSGITNEQFF. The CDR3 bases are TGTGCCATCAGTGAGTCTGGAACTAGCGGGATAACCAATGAGCAGTTCTTC.

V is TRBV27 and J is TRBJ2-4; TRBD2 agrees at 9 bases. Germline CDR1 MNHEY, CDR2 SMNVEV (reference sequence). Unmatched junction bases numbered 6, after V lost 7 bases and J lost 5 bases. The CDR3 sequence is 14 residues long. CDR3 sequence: CASMRASGENIQYF. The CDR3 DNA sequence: TGTGCCAGCATGCGGGCTAGCGGGGAAAACATTCAGTACTTC.

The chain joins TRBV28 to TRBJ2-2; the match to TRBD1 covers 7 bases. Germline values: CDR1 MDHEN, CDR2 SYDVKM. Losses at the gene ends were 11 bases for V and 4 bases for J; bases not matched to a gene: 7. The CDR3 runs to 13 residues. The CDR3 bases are TGTGCCTGCTCGAACAGGGGCACCGGGGAGCTGTTTTTT. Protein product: CACSNRGTGELFF. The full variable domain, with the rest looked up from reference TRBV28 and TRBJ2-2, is DVKVTQSSRYLVKRTGEKVFLECVQDMDHENMFWYRQDPGLGLRLIYFSYDVKMKEKGDIPEGYSVSREKKERFSLILESASTNQTSMYLCACSNRGTGELFFGEGSRLTVL.

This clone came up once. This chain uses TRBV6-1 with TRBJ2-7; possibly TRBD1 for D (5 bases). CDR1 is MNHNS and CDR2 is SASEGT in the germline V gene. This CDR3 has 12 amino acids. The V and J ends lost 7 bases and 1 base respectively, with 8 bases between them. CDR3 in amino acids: CASTDSSYEQYF. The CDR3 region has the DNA TGTGCCAGCACCGACAGTTCCTACGAGCAGTACTTC.

As DNA, the CDR3 is TGTGCCAGCAGTTTAAGGCTCCGACATGAGCTACAATTCTACGAGCAGTACTTC. Amino acids: CASSLRLRHELQFYEQYF. The chain employs TRBV27 and TRBJ2-7; D ambiguous. Trimming took off 2 bases at V and 3 bases at J, with 23 bases between the two ends. Germline-derived CDR1 and CDR2 are MNHEY and SMNVEV (reference sequence). The CDR3 totals 18 residues.

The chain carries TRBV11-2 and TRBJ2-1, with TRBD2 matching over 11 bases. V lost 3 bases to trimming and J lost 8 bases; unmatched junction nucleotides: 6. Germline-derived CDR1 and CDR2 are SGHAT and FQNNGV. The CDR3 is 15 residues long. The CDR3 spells CASSFAVAGGYEQFF. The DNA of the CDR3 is TGTGCCAGCAGCTTCGCGGTAGCGGGAGGGTATGAGCAGTTCTTC.

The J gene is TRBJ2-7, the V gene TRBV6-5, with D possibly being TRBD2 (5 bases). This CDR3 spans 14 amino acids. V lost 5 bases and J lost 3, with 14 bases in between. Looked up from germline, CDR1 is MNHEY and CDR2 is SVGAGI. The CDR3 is CASSQGPLDYEQYF. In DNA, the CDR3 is TGTGCCAGCAGTCAAGGGCCACTAGACTACGAGCAGTACTTC.

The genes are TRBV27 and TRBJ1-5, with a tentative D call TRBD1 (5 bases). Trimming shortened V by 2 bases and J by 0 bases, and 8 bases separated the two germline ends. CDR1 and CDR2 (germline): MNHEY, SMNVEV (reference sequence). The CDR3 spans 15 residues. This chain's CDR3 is CASSLRGYSNQPQHF. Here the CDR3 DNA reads TGTGCCAGCAGTTTAAGGGGTTATAGCAATCAGCCCCAGCATTTT.

The CDR3: CASSISSGSDTYEQYF. In nucleotides, the CDR3 is TGTGCCAGTAGTATTAGTAGCGGGAGTGATACCTACGAGCAGTACTTC. The chain couples TRBV19 to TRBJ2-7, with 9 nucleotides matching TRBD2. Unmatched junction bases numbered 8, after V lost 3 bases and J lost 2 bases. This CDR3 region has 16 residues. Per the germline V gene, CDR1 is LNHDA and CDR2 is SQIVND (reference sequence). Combining the CDR3 with reference TRBV19 and TRBJ2-7 gives the whole variable domain DGGITQSPKYLFRKEGQNVTLSCEQNLNHDAMYWYRQDPGQGLRLIYYSQIVNDFQKGDIAEGYSVSREKKESFPLTVTSAQKNPTAFYLCASSISSGSDTYEQYFGPGTRLTVT.

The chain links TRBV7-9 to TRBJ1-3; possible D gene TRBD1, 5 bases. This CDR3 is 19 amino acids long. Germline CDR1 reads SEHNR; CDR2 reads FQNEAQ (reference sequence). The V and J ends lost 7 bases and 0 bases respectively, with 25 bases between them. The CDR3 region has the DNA TGTGCCAGCACCTGGGTGGGTAGGTCAGACAGAACCTCTGGAAACACCATATATTTT. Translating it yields CASTWVGRSDRTSGNTIYF.

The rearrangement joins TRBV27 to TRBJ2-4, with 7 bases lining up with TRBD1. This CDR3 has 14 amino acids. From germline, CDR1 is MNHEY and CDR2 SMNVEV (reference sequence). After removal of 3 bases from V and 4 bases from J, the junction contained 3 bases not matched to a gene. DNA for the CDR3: TGTGCCAGCAGTTTGGGACAGCCTAAAAACATTCAGTACTTC. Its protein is CASSLGQPKNIQYF.

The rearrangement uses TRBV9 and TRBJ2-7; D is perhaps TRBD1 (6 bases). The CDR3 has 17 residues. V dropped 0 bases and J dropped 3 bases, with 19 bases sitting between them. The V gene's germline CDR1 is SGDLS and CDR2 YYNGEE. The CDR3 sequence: CASSVGGWGQKYYEQYF. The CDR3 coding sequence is TGTGCCAGCAGCGTAGGAGGGTGGGGACAAAAATACTACGAGCAGTACTTC.

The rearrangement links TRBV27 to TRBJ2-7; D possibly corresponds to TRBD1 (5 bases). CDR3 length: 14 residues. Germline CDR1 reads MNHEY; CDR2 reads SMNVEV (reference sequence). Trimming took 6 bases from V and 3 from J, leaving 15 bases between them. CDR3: CASSLNIRDYEQYF. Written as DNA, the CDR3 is TGTGCCAGCAGCTTAAACATCAGGGACTACGAGCAGTACTTC.

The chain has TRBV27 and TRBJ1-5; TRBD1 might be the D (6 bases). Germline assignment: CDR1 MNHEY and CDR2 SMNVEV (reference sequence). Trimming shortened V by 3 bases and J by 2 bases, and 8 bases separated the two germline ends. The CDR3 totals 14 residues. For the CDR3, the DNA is TGTGCCAGCAGTTTCTCAGGGGGCAATCAGCCCCAGCATTTT. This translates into CASSFSGGNQPQHF.

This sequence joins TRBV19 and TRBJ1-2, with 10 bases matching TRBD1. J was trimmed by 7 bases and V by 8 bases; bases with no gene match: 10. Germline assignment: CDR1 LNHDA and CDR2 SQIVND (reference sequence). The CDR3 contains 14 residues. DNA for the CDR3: TGTGCCAGTGACCCCGGGACAGGGGCAGGTGGCTACACCTTC. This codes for CASDPGTGAGGYTF.

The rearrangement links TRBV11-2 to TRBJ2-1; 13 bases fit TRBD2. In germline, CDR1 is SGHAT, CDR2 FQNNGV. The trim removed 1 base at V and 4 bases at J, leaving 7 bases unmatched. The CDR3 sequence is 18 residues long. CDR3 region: CASSLVRTSGSGYNEQFF. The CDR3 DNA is TGTGCCAGCAGCTTAGTTAGGACTAGCGGGAGTGGGTACAATGAGCAGTTCTTC.

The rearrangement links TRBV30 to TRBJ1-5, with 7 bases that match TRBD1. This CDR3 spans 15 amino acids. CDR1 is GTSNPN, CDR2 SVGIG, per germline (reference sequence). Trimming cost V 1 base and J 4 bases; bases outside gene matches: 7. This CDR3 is CAWSALDRDNQPQHF. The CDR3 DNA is TGTGCCTGGAGTGCACTAGACAGGGATAATCAGCCCCAGCATTTT.

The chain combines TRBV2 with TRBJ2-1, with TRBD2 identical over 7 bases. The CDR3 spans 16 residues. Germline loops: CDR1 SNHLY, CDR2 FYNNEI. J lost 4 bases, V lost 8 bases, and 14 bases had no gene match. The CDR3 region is CASDPGGGRGYNEQFF. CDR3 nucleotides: TGTGCCAGCGACCCCGGAGGCGGGAGAGGATACAATGAGCAGTTCTTC.

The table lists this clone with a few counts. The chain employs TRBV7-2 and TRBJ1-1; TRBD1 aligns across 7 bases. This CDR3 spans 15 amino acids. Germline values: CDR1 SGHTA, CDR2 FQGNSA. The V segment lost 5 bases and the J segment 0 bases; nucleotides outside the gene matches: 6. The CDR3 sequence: CASSDREMMNTEAFF. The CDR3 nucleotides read TGTGCCAGCAGCGACAGGGAGATGATGAACACTGAAGCTTTCTTT.

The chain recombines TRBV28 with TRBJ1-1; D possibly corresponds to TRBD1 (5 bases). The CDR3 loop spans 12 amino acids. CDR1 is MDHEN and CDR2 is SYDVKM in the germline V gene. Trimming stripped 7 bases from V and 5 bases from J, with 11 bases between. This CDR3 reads CASIRGNTEAFF. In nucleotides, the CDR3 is TGTGCCAGCATACGGGGGAATACTGAAGCTTTCTTT. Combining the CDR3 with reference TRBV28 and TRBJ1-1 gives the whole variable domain DVKVTQSSRYLVKRTGEKVFLECVQDMDHENMFWYRQDPGLGLRLIYFSYDVKMKEKGDIPEGYSVSREKKERFSLILESASTNQTSMYLCASIRGNTEAFFGQGTRLTVV.

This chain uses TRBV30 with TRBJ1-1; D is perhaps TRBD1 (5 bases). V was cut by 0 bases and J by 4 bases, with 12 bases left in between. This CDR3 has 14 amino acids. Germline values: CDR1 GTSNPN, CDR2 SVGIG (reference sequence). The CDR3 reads CAWSVWGLSTEAFF. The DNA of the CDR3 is TGTGCCTGGAGTGTATGGGGCCTCAGCACTGAAGCTTTCTTT.

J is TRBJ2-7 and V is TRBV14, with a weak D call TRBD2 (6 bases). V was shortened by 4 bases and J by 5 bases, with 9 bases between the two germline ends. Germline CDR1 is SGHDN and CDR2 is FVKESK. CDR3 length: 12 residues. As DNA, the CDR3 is TGTGCCAGCAGCCCCACTAGCCACGAGCAGTACTTC. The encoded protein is CASSPTSHEQYF.

CDR3 sequence reads: CASRKELPGHQNTEAFF. The CDR3 coding sequence is TGTGCCAGCAGAAAAGAGCTACCGGGACACCAGAACACTGAAGCTTTCTTT. The chain combines TRBV28 with TRBJ1-1, with D possibly being TRBD1 (6 bases). The CDR3 runs 17 residues. The germline V gene has CDR1 MDHEN and CDR2 SYDVKM. V lost 6 bases, J lost 1 base, and 21 bases lay in between.

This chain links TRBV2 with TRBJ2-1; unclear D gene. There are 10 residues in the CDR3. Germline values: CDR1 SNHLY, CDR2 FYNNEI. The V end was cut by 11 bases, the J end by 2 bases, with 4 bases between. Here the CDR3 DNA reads TGTGCCGGAGCCTACAATGAGCAGTTCTTC. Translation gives CAGAYNEQFF. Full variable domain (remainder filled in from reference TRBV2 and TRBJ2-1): EPEVTQTPSHQVTQMGQEVILRCVPISNHLYFYWYRQILGQKVEFLVSFYNNEISEKSEIFDDQFSVERPDGSNFTLKIRSTKLEDSAMYFCAGAYNEQFFGPGTRLTVL.

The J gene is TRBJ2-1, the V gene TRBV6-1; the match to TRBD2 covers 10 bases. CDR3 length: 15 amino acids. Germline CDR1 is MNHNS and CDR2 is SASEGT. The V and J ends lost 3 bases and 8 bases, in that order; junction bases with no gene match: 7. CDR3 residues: CASSEFSGRMDEQFF. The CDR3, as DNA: TGTGCCAGCAGTGAGTTTAGCGGGAGGATGGATGAGCAGTTCTTC.

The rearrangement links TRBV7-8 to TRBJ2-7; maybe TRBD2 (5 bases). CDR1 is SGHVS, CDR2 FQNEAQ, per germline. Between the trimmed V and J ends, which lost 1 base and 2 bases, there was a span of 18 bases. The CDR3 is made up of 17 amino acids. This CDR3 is CASSLGFGGSRPYEQYF. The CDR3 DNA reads TGTGCCAGCAGCTTAGGGTTTGGTGGGAGTAGACCCTACGAGCAGTACTTC. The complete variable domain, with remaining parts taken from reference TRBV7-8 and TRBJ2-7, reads GAGVSQSPRYKVAKRGQDVALRCDPISGHVSLFWYQQALGQGPEFLTYFQNEAQLDKSGLPSDRFFAERPEGSVSTLKIQRTQQEDSAVYLCASSLGFGGSRPYEQYFGPGTRLTVT.

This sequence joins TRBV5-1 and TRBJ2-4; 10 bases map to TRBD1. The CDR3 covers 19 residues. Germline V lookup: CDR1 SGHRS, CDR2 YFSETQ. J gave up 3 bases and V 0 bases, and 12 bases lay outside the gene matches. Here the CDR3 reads CASSLEVRDRGSGKNIQYF. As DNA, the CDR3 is TGCGCCAGCAGCTTGGAAGTCCGGGACAGGGGATCGGGCAAAAACATTCAGTACTTC.

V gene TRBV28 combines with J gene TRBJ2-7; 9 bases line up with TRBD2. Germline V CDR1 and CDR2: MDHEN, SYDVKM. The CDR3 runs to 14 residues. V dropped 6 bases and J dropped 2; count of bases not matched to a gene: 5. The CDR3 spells CASSKTSGTYEQYF. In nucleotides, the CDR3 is TGTGCCAGCAGCAAGACTAGCGGTACCTACGAGCAGTACTTC. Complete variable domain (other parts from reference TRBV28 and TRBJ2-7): DVKVTQSSRYLVKRTGEKVFLECVQDMDHENMFWYRQDPGLGLRLIYFSYDVKMKEKGDIPEGYSVSREKKERFSLILESASTNQTSMYLCASSKTSGTYEQYFGPGTRLTVT.